This TCR beta chain was retrieved from a study of CD8 T cells in Susac syndrome. Study information: The Susac syndrome patients were therapy-naive, on corticosteroids, or on intravenous immunoglobulin alone at blood draw.

In germline, CDR1 is SGHAT, CDR2 FQNNGV. This CDR3 is 15 amino acids long. The V gene lost 5 bases and the J gene lost 1 base, with 14 bases spanning the gap. General study findings and limits: The study conceded that relatively few individuals underwent its TCR sequencing and HLA analysis.

RNA was extracted with the RNeasy kit, and a quantity of about 0.45 to 1 ug was reverse transcribed using random hexamers. A multiplex approach, immunoSEQ multiplex PCR, amplified TCR beta CDR3 across 54 Vbeta and 13 Jbeta. Using its own MiXCR run on the immunoSEQ multiplex PCR reads, TCRdb lists one record per CDR3 protein. Among 150,000 to 200,000 distinct CDR3 sequences listed, about 94% were seen once. A word on this clonotype: The antigen is not known.

This receptor was taken from a human donor with Susac syndrome. The chain is built from TRBV11-2 and TRBJ1-1; D may be TRBD1 (5 bases). Material for sequencing was CD4+ T cells from PBMCs. The CDR3 bases are TGTGCCAGCAGCCCACTCCAGGGAGCGAACACTGAAGCTTTCTTT. The encoded protein is CASSPLQGANTEAFF.